The clone carrying this T cell receptor beta chain was seen a handful of times. No antigen is known for it. The data originate from a study of shared clonotypes between healthy human individuals. Study as a whole: The donor pool was made up of a couple of women and three men aged 18 to 49.

Deep-level assay runs were performed. The protocol was immunoSEQ multiplex PCR, while the TCRdb copy is restricted to in-frame clones and leaves out a portion. Of about 1,900,000 clones in the sample, over 85% were seen once. Study observations and caveats: As a rule, naive subsets had a larger estimated richness than memory subsets.

Naive CD8 cells were CD45RO-negative, positively selected for CCR7, excluding terminally differentiated effector memory CD45RA+ cells. Sequenced input: naive CD8+ T cells sorted from blood. The receptor comes from a young man in good health.

The CDR3 bases are TGTGCCAGTAGTGTTGGGGAAGATACGCAGTATTTT. This gives the protein CASSVGEDTQYF. The genes are TRBV19 and TRBJ2-3; D call uncertain. Germline V gene lookup returns CDR1 LNHDA and CDR2 SQIVND (reference sequence). V lost 5 bases, J lost 5 bases, and 8 bases lay in between. The CDR3 has 12 amino acids. The variable domain in full, completed from reference TRBV19 and TRBJ2-3, reads DGGITQSPKYLFRKEGQNVTLSCEQNLNHDAMYWYRQDPGQGLRLIYYSQIVNDFQKGDIAEGYSVSREKKESFPLTVTSAQKNPTAFYLCASSVGEDTQYFGPGTRLTVL.